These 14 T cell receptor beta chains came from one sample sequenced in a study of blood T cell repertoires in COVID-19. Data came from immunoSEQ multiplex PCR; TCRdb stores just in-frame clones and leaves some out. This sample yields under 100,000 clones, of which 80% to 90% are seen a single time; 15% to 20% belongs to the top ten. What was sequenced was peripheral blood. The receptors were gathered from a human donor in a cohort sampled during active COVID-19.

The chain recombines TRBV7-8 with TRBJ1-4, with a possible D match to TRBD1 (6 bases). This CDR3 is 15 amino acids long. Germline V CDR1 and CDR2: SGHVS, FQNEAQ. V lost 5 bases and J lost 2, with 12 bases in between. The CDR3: CASSPTGLTNEKLFF. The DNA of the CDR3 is TGTGCCAGCAGCCCAACAGGGTTGACTAATGAAAAACTGTTTTTT.

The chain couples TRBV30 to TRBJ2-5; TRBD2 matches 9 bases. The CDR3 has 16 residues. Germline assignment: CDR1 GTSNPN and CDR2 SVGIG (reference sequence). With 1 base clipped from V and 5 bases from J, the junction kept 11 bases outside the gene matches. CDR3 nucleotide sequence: TGTGCCTGGAGTGGTGGGCGCGGGGGGGCCCTGGAGACCCAGTACTTC. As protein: CAWSGGRGGALETQYF.

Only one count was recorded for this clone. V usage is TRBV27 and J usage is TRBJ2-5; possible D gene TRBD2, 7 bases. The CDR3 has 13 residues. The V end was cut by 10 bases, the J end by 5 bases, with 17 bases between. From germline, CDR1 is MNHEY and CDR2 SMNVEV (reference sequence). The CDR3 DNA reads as TGTGCCATGAAGGGGGGGCCGGTGGAGACCCAGTACTTC. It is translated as CAMKGGPVETQYF.

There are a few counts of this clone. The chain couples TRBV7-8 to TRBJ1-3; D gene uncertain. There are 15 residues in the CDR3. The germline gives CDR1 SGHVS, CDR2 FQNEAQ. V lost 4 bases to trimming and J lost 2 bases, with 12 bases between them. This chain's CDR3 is CASSSPRSAGNTIYF. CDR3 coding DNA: TGTGCCAGCAGCTCCCCTAGGTCGGCTGGAAACACCATATATTTT.

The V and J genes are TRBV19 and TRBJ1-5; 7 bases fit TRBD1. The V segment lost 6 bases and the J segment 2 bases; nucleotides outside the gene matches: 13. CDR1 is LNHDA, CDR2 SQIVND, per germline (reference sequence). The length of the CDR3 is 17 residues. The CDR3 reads CASRWDRSPGGNQPQHF. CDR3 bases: TGTGCCAGTAGATGGGACAGAAGCCCCGGTGGCAATCAGCCCCAGCATTTT.

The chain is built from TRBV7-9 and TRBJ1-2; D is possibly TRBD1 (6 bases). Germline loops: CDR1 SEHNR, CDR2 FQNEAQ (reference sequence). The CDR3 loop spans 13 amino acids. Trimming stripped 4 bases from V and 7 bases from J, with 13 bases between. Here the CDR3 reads CASSSQGIAGYTF. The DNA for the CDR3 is TGTGCCAGCAGCTCACAGGGTATCGCTGGCTACACCTTC.

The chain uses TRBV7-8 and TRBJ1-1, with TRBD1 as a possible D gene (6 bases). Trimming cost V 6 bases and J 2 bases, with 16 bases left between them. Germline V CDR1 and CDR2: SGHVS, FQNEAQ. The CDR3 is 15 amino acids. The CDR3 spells CASSAPGTSNTEAFF. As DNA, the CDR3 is TGTGCCAGCAGTGCCCCCGGGACATCTAACACTGAAGCTTTCTTT. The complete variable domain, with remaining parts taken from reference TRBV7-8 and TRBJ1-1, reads GAGVSQSPRYKVAKRGQDVALRCDPISGHVSLFWYQQALGQGPEFLTYFQNEAQLDKSGLPSDRFFAERPEGSVSTLKIQRTQQEDSAVYLCASSAPGTSNTEAFFGQGTRLTVV.

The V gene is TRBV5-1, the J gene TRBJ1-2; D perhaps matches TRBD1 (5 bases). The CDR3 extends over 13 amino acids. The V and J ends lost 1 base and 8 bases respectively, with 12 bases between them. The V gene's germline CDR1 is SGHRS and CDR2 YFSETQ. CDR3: CASSLRGRAGYTF. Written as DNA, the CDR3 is TGCGCCAGCAGCTTGAGAGGCAGGGCCGGCTACACCTTC.

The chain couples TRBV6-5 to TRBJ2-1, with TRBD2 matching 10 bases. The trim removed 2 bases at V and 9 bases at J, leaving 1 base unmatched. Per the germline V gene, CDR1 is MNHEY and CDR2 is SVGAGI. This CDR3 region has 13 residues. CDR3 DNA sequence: TGTGCCAGCAGTTACCGGACTAGCGGTGAGCAGTTCTTC. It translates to CASSYRTSGEQFF.

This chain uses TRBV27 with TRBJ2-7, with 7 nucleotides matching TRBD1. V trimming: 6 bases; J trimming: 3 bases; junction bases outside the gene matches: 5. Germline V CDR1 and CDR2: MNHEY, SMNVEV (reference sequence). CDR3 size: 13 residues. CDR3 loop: CASSPGTVYEQYF. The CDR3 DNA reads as TGTGCCAGCAGCCCAGGGACAGTCTACGAGCAGTACTTC.

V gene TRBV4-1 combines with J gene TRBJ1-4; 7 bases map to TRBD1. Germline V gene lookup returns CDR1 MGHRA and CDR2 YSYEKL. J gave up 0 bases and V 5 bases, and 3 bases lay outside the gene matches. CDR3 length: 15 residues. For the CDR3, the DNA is TGCGCCAGCAGCACACAGGGGACAACTAATGAAAAACTGTTTTTT. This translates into CASSTQGTTNEKLFF.

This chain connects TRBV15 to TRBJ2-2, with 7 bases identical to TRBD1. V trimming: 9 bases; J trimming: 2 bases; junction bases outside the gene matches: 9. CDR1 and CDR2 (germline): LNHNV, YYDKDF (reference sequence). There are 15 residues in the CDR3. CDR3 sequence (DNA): TGTGCCACTCTTTCGGGACAGCTCAACACCGGGGAGCTGTTTTTT. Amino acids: CATLSGQLNTGELFF.

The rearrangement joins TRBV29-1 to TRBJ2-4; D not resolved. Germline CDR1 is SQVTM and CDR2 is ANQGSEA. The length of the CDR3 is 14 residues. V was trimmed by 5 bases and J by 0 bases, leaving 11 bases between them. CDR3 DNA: TGCAGCGTTAGTAGTCCCCTAGCCAAAAACATTCAGTACTTC. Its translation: CSVSSPLAKNIQYF.

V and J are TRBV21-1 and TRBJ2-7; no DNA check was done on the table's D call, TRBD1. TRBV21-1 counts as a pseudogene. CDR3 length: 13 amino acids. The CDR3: CASRRTFSYEQYF. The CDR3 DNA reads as TGTGCCAGCAGACGCACCTTCAGTTACGAGCAGTACTTC.